Below are 20 T cell receptor beta chains sequenced from a single sample in a study of blood T cell repertoires in COVID-19. The data were produced by immunoSEQ multiplex PCR, yet TCRdb's version contains in-frame clones alone and is incomplete. Of over 130,000 clones in the sample, approximately 86% were seen once. Sequenced input: peripheral blood. All receptors derive from a human donor in a cohort sampled during active COVID-19.

The chain carries TRBV16 and TRBJ1-5; possibly TRBD1 for D (6 bases). The length of the CDR3 is 15 residues. Trimming took off 2 bases at V and 4 bases at J, with 12 bases between the two ends. The germline V gene has CDR1 KGHSY and CDR2 FQNENV. CDR3 in DNA: TGTGCCAGCAGCCAAAGAACAGGGTTGAATCAGCCCCAGCATTTT. It translates to CASSQRTGLNQPQHF.

This sequence joins TRBV4-1 and TRBJ2-7; the match to TRBD1 covers 9 bases. Germline-derived CDR1 and CDR2 are MGHRA and YSYEKL. The CDR3 has 14 amino acids. V was clipped by 4 bases and J by 6 bases; unmatched bases: 7. CDR3 region: CASSPPGQGGEQYF. As DNA, the CDR3 is TGCGCCAGCAGCCCGCCGGGACAGGGTGGCGAGCAGTACTTC.

This sequence joins TRBV5-6 and TRBJ2-7; 10 nucleotides agree with TRBD1. Trimming cost V 4 bases and J 1 base; bases outside gene matches: 5. Germline V gives CDR1 SGHDT, CDR2 YYEEEE. The CDR3 runs 15 residues. This CDR3 reads CASSDRDRGSYEQYF. Written as DNA, the CDR3 is TGTGCCAGCAGCGACCGGGACAGGGGTTCCTACGAGCAGTACTTC.

The rearrangement links TRBV28 to TRBJ2-1, with D tentatively TRBD2 (7 bases). CDR3 length equals 13 residues. Germline V gene data show CDR1 as MDHEN and CDR2 as SYDVKM. The V end lost 8 bases, the J end lost 2 bases, and 10 bases lay between the germline ends. This CDR3 reads CASGGATYNEQFF. In DNA form, the CDR3 reads TGTGCCAGCGGGGGGGCTACCTACAATGAGCAGTTCTTC.

The rearrangement joins TRBV28 to TRBJ1-1; D remains unclear. Germline CDR1 MDHEN, CDR2 SYDVKM. The CDR3 runs to 14 residues. V was clipped by 0 bases and J by 0 bases, with 5 bases between them. The CDR3 is CASSLWRVNTEAFF. In nucleotides, the CDR3 is TGTGCCAGCAGTTTATGGCGGGTGAACACTGAAGCTTTCTTT.

Only a few counts were recorded for this clone. The J gene is TRBJ1-1, the V gene TRBV11-2; possible D gene TRBD1, 5 bases. In germline, CDR1 is SGHAT, CDR2 FQNNGV. The CDR3 loop spans 13 amino acids. Trimming shortened V by 1 base and J by 12 bases, and 15 bases separated the two germline ends. CDR3 nucleotide sequence: TGTGCCAGCAGCTTAGGGGGGGTTGTCGAGTCTTTCTTT. Protein sequence: CASSLGGVVESFF. Full variable domain (rest looked up from reference TRBV11-2 and TRBJ1-1): EAGVAQSPRYKIIEKRQSVAFWCNPISGHATLYWYQQILGQGPKLLIQFQNNGVVDDSQLPKDRFSAERLKGVDSTLKIQPAKLEDSAVYLCASSLGGVVESFFGQGTRLTVV.

The chain is built from TRBV29-1 and TRBJ2-2; 7 nucleotides match TRBD2. The CDR3 is made up of 14 amino acids. Germline CDR1 is SQVTM and CDR2 is ANQGSEA. Unmatched junction bases numbered 6, after V lost 6 bases and J lost 2 bases. The CDR3 DNA reads TGCAGCGTCTTGAGCGGGGATAACACCGGGGAGCTGTTTTTT. It is translated as CSVLSGDNTGELFF.

The chain uses TRBV28 and TRBJ2-7; D unclear. CDR3 length: 15 amino acids. Looked up from germline, CDR1 is MDHEN and CDR2 is SYDVKM. The V end lost 6 bases, the J end lost 0 bases, and 15 bases lay between the germline ends. CDR3 nucleotide sequence: TGTGCCAGCAGCCATATAGCTGAGAACTCCTACGAGCAGTACTTC. Translating it yields CASSHIAENSYEQYF.

J is TRBJ2-7 and V is TRBV4-2, with 9 bases fitting TRBD2. The germline CDR1 and CDR2 sequences are LGHNA and YNFKEQ. The CDR3 runs to 17 residues. The V and J ends lost 2 bases and 2 bases, in that order; junction bases with no gene match: 10. This CDR3 is CASSQLLAGGQTYEQYF. The CDR3 bases are TGTGCCAGCAGCCAATTACTAGCGGGTGGTCAGACCTACGAGCAGTACTTC.

The chain has TRBV27 and TRBJ1-2; 7 bases line up with TRBD1. In germline, CDR1 is MNHEY, CDR2 SMNVEV (reference sequence). Germline trimming cut 6 bases from V and 1 base from J; bases unmatched to any gene: 8. The CDR3 length is 15 residues. The CDR3 DNA follows: TGTGCCAGCAGCCTTAATCAGGGGGGTAACTATGGCTACACCTTC. Translating it yields CASSLNQGGNYGYTF.

The V and J genes are TRBV7-8 and TRBJ1-2; D is ambiguous. The CDR3 covers 16 residues. Trimming took 5 bases from V and 8 from J, leaving 24 bases between them. In germline, CDR1 is SGHVS, CDR2 FQNEAQ. The CDR3 is CASSPRESPGILGYTF. CDR3 nucleotide sequence: TGTGCCAGCAGCCCAAGGGAGTCACCCGGGATCTTGGGCTACACCTTC. Full variable domain (remainder filled in from reference TRBV7-8 and TRBJ1-2): GAGVSQSPRYKVAKRGQDVALRCDPISGHVSLFWYQQALGQGPEFLTYFQNEAQLDKSGLPSDRFFAERPEGSVSTLKIQRTQQEDSAVYLCASSPRESPGILGYTFGSGTRLTVV.

The chain carries TRBV5-1 and TRBJ2-5, with 12 nucleotides matching TRBD2. With 0 bases clipped from V and 5 bases from J, the junction kept 8 bases outside the gene matches. CDR3 size: 17 residues. CDR1 is SGHRS and CDR2 is YFSETQ in the germline V gene. CDR3 sequence reads: CASSLALAGGPVETQYF. CDR3 coding DNA: TGCGCCAGCAGCTTGGCTCTAGCGGGAGGGCCTGTCGAGACCCAGTACTTC.

This chain links TRBV5-1 with TRBJ2-1; 7 bases align to TRBD1. Germline V gene sequence: CDR1 SGHRS, CDR2 YFSETQ. Losses at the gene ends were 0 bases for V and 3 bases for J; bases not matched to a gene: 6. The CDR3 runs to 16 residues. In nucleotides, the CDR3 is TGCGCCAGCAGCTTGGCTACAGGGGTACTCTACAATGAGCAGTTCTTC. Translated, it gives CASSLATGVLYNEQFF.

The rearrangement uses TRBV5-1 and TRBJ1-2; 7 bases are shared with TRBD1. The germline V gene has CDR1 SGHRS and CDR2 YFSETQ. Trimming removed 0 bases from V and 4 bases from J; junction bases left unmatched: 6. The CDR3 sequence is 15 residues long. CDR3 in amino acids: CASSLESGQIYGYTF. For the CDR3, the DNA is TGCGCCAGCAGCTTGGAATCGGGACAGATCTATGGCTACACCTTC. The whole variable domain, filled in from reference TRBV5-1 and TRBJ1-2, reads KAGVTQTPRYLIKTRGQQVTLSCSPISGHRSVSWYQQTPGQGLQFLFEYFSETQRNKGNFPGRFSGRQFSNSRSEMNVSTLELGDSALYLCASSLESGQIYGYTFGSGTRLTVV.

V usage is TRBV7-2 and J usage is TRBJ2-2; a weak D match, TRBD2 (5 bases). The CDR3 is made up of 16 amino acids. Germline V gives CDR1 SGHTA, CDR2 FQGNSA. V lost 1 base, J lost 8 bases, and 17 bases lay in between. CDR3 sequence (DNA): TGTGCCAGCAGCTTAGAGGACGCGGGTATTAGGGGGGAGCTGTTTTTT. Residues: CASSLEDAGIRGELFF.

The chain carries TRBV2 and TRBJ2-1; 9 nucleotides agree with TRBD1. CDR3 length: 15 amino acids. The V gene's germline CDR1 is SNHLY and CDR2 FYNNEI. V shed 4 bases, J shed 1 base, and the junction held 2 bases outside the gene matches. The CDR3 DNA reads TGTGCCAGCAGTGGGGACAGGGCTTCCTACAATGAGCAGTTCTTC. The encoded protein is CASSGDRASYNEQFF.

The V and J genes are TRBV7-9 and TRBJ1-2, with D uncertain. Trimming took 1 base from V and 4 from J, leaving 10 bases between them. Germline CDR1 SEHNR, CDR2 FQNEAQ (reference sequence). The CDR3 has 14 amino acids. In DNA, the CDR3 is TGTGCCAGCAGCTTAGGGGCCGCGGGCTATGGCTACACCTTC. Translation gives CASSLGAAGYGYTF.

The chain has TRBV28 and TRBJ2-7; TRBD1 agrees at 8 bases. The germline V gene has CDR1 MDHEN and CDR2 SYDVKM. The CDR3 is made up of 16 amino acids. The junction had 9 bases not matched to a gene; V was cut back by 1 base and J by 4 bases. CDR3 amino acids: CASSLFTGQGSYEQYF. The CDR3 nucleotides are TGTGCCAGCAGTTTATTCACCGGACAGGGCTCGTACGAGCAGTACTTC.

This chain joins TRBV30 and TRBJ1-1; 7 bases map to TRBD1. V dropped 5 bases and J dropped 8; count of bases not matched to a gene: 8. The CDR3 spans 12 residues. Per germline, CDR1 GTSNPN and CDR2 SVGIG (reference sequence). Here the CDR3 reads CAWGIPGQEAFF. The CDR3 DNA follows: TGTGCCTGGGGAATACCGGGACAGGAAGCTTTCTTT.

CDR3 sequence reads: CASSLTPGLDSEAFF. CDR3 DNA: TGTGCCAGCAGCTTAACACCCGGTCTCGACTCTGAAGCTTTCTTT. The chain is built from TRBV7-3 and TRBJ1-1, with no clear D. Germline V gene data show CDR1 as SGHTA and CDR2 as FQGTGA. This CDR3 comprises 15 residues. V lost 0 bases and J 6 bases, leaving 14 bases between the germline ends. The full variable domain, in which reference TRBV7-3 and TRBJ1-1 provide the parts outside the CDR3, is GAGVSQTPSNKVTEKGKYVELRCDPISGHTALYWYRQSLGQGPEFLIYFQGTGAADDSGLPNDRFFAVRPEGSVSTLKIQRTERGDSAVYLCASSLTPGLDSEAFFGQGTRLTVV.